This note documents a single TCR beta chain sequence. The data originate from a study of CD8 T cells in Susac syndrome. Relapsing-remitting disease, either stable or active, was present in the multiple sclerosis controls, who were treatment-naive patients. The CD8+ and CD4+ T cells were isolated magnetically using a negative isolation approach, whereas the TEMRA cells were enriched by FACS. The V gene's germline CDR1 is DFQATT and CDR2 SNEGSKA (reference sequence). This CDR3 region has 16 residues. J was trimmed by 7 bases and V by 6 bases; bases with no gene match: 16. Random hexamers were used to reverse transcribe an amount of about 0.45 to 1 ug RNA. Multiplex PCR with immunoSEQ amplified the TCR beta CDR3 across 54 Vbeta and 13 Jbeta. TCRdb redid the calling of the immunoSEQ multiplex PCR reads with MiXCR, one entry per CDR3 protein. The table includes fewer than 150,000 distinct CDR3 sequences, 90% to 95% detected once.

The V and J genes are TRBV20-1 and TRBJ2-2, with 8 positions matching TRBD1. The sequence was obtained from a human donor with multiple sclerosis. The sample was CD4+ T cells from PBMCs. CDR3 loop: CSAPMGNQGAGGELFF. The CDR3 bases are TGCAGTGCCCCCATGGGTAACCAGGGGGCTGGCGGGGAGCTGTTTTTT.